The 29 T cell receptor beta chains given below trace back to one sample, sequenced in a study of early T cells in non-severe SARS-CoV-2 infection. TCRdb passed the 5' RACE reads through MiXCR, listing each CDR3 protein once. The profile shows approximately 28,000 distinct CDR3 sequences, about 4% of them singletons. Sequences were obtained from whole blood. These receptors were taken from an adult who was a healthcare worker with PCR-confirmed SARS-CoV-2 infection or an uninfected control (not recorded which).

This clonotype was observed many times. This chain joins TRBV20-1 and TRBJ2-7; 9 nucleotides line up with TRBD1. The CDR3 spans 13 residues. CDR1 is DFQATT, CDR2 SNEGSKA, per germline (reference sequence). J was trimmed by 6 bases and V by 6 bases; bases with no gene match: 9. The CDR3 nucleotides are TGCAGTGCCCGGACAGGGGAGGTTAGCGAGCAGTACTTC. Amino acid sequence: CSARTGEVSEQYF.

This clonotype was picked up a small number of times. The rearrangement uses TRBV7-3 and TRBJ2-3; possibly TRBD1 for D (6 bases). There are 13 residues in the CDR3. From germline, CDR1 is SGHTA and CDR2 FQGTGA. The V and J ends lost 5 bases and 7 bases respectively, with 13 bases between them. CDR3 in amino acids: CASSPGQTHTQYF. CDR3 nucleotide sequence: TGTGCCAGCAGCCCAGGACAGACCCATACGCAGTATTTT.

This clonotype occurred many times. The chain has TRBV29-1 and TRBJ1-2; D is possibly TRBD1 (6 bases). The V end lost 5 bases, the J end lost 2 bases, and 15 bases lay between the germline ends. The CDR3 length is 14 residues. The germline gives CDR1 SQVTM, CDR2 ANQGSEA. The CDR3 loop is CSVSGVPPNYGYTF. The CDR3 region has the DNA TGCAGCGTTTCAGGGGTCCCTCCCAACTATGGCTACACCTTC.

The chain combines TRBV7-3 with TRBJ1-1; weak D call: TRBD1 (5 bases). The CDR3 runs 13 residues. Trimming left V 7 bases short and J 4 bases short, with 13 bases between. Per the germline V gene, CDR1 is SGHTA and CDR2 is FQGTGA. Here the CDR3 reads CASTPPGGTEAFF. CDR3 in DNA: TGTGCCAGCACCCCCCCCGGGGGCACTGAAGCTTTCTTT.

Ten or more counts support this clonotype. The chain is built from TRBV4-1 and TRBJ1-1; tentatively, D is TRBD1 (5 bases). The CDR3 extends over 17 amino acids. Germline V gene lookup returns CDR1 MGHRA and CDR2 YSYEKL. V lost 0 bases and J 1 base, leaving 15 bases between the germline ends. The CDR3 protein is CASSQEVVGGSNTEAFF. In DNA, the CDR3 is TGCGCCAGCAGCCAAGAAGTAGTCGGGGGATCGAACACTGAAGCTTTCTTT.

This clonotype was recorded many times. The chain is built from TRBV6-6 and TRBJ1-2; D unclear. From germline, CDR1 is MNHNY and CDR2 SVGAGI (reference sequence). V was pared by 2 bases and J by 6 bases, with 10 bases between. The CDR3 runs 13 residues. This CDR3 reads CASSYNSEDGYTF. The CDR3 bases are TGTGCCAGCAGTTACAACTCCGAGGATGGCTACACCTTC.

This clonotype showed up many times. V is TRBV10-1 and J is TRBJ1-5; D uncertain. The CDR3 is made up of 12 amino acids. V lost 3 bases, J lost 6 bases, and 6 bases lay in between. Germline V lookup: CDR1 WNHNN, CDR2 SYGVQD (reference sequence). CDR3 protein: CASSDPGQPQHF. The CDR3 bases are TGCGCCAGCAGTGACCCCGGTCAGCCCCAGCATTTT.

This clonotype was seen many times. CDR3 DNA sequence: TGTGCCAGCAATCCTCGCCGGGACACGAACACCGGGGAGCTGTTTTTT. Translating gives CASNPRRDTNTGELFF. The J gene is TRBJ2-2, the V gene TRBV6-2 or TRBV6-3, with D tentatively TRBD1 (6 bases). This CDR3 is built from 16 residues. The V gene's germline CDR1 is MNHEY and CDR2 SVGEGT. V lost 7 bases, J lost 0 bases, and 15 bases lay in between.

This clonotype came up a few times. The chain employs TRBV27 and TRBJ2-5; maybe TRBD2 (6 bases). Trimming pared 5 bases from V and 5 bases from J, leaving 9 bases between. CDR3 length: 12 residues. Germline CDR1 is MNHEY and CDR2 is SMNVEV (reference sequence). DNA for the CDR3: TGTGCCAGCAGTCAGGAGGGGGAGACCCAGTACTTC. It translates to CASSQEGETQYF.

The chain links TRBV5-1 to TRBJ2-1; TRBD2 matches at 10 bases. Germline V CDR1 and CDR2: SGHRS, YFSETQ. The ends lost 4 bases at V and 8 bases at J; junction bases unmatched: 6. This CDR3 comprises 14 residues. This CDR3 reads CASSLTGTSDEQFF. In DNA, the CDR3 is TGCGCCAGCAGCCTGACAGGGACTAGCGATGAGCAGTTCTTC. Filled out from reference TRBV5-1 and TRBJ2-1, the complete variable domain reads KAGVTQTPRYLIKTRGQQVTLSCSPISGHRSVSWYQQTPGQGLQFLFEYFSETQRNKGNFPGRFSGRQFSNSRSEMNVSTLELGDSALYLCASSLTGTSDEQFFGPGTRLTVL.

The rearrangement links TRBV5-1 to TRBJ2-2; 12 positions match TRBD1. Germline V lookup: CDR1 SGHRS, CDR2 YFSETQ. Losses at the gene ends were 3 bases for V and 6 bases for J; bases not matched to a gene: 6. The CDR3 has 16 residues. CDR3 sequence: CASSWGQGARSGELFF. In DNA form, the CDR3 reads TGCGCCAGCAGCTGGGGACAGGGGGCGCGATCCGGGGAGCTGTTTTTT. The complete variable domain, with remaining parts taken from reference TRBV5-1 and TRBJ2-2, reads KAGVTQTPRYLIKTRGQQVTLSCSPISGHRSVSWYQQTPGQGLQFLFEYFSETQRNKGNFPGRFSGRQFSNSRSEMNVSTLELGDSALYLCASSWGQGARSGELFFGEGSRLTVL.

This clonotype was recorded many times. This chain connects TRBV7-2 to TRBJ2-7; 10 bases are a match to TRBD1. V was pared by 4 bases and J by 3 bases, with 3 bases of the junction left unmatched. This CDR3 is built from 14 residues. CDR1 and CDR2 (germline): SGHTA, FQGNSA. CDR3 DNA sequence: TGTGCCAGCAGCTCGCGGACAGGGGGCTACGAGCAGTACTTC. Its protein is CASSSRTGGYEQYF.

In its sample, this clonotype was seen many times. CDR3 DNA: TGTGCCAGCAGTTTAAGCGGGAGGACCCCGGTGAGGCCGCAGTATTTT. Translated: CASSLSGRTPVRPQYF. V gene TRBV12-3 or TRBV12-4 combines with J gene TRBJ2-3, with 9 bases aligning to TRBD2. This CDR3 has 16 residues. V lost 2 bases and J lost 10; bases outside the gene matches: 13.

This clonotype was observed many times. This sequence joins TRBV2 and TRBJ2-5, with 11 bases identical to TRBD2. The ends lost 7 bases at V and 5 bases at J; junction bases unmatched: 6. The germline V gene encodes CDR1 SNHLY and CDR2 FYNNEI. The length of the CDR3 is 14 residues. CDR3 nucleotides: TGTGCCAGCACCAAACGGACTAGCGGGGAGACCCAGTACTTC. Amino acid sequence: CASTKRTSGETQYF.

CDR3 sequence: CSARVPGWQPQHF. Written as DNA, the CDR3 is TGCAGTGCTAGAGTCCCAGGCTGGCAGCCCCAGCATTTT. This chain links TRBV20-1 with TRBJ1-5; D gene unclear. Trimming left V 1 base short and J 7 bases short, with 11 bases between. CDR3 length: 13 amino acids. The germline V gene encodes CDR1 DFQATT and CDR2 SNEGSKA (reference sequence).

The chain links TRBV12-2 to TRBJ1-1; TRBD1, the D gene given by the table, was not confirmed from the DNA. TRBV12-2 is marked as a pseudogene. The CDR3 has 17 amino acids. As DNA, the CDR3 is TGTGCAAGTCGCTTTGTCACCGGGACAGGGCTGGTCACTGAAGCTTTCTTT. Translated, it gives CASRFVTGTGLVTEAFF.

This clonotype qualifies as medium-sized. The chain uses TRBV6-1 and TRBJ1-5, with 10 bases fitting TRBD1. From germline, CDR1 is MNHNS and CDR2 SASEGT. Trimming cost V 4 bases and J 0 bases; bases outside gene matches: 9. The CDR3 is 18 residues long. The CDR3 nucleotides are TGTGCCAGCAGTGCGGGACAGGGGCGGGGATCTAGCAATCAGCCCCAGCATTTT. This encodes CASSAGQGRGSSNQPQHF.

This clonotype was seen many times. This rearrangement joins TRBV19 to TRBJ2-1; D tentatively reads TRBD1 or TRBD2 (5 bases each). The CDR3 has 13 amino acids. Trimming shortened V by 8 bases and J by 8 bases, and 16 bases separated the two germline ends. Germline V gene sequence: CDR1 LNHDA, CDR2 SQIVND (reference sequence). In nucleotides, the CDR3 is TGTGCCAGTGCTAGCAGGCGAGGGGATGAGCAGTTCTTC. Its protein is CASASRRGDEQFF. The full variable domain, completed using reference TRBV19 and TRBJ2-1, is DGGITQSPKYLFRKEGQNVTLSCEQNLNHDAMYWYRQDPGQGLRLIYYSQIVNDFQKGDIAEGYSVSREKKESFPLTVTSAQKNPTAFYLCASASRRGDEQFFGPGTRLTVL.

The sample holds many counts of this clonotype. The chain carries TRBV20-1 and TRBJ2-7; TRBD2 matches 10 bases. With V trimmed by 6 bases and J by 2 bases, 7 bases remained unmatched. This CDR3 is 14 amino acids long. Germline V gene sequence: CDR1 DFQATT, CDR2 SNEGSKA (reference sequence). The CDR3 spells CSADYSGRTYEQYF. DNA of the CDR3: TGCAGTGCAGATTATAGCGGGAGGACCTACGAGCAGTACTTC.

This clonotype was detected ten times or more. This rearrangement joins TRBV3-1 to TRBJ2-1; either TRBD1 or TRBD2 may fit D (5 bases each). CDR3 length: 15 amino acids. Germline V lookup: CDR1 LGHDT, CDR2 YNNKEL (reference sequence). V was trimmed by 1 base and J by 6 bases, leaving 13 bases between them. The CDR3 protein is CASSQAHGAFNEQFF. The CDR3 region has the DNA TGTGCCAGCAGCCAAGCTCACGGGGCGTTCAATGAGCAGTTCTTC.

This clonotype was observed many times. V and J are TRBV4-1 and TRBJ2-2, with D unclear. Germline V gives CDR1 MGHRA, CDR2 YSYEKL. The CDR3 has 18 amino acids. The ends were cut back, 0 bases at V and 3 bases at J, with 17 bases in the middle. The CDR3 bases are TGCGCCAGCAGCCAAGATACGGGCCCCCCACGGGACACCGGGGAGCTGTTTTTT. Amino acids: CASSQDTGPPRDTGELFF.

The CDR3 loop is CASSAPGETTGELFF. CDR3 DNA sequence: TGTGCCAGTAGTGCCCCCGGGGAGACCACCGGGGAGCTGTTTTTT. The chain is built from TRBV19 and TRBJ2-2; perhaps TRBD2 as D (5 bases). CDR1 LNHDA and CDR2 SQIVND come from the germline V gene (reference sequence). V was pared by 5 bases and J by 4 bases, with 14 bases between. The length of the CDR3 is 15 residues.

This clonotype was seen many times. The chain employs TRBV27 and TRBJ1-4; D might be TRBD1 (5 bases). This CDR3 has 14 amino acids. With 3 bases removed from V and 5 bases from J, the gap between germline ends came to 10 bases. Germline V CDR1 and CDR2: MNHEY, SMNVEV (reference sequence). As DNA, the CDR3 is TGTGCCAGCAGTTTCGCGTGGGGCAATGAAAAACTGTTTTTT. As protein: CASSFAWGNEKLFF.

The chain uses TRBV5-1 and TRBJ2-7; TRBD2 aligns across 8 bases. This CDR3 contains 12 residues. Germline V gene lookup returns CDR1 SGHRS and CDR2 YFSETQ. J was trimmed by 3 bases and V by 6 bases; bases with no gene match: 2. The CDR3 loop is CASKTSGYEQYF. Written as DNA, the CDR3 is TGCGCCAGCAAAACTAGCGGCTACGAGCAGTACTTC.

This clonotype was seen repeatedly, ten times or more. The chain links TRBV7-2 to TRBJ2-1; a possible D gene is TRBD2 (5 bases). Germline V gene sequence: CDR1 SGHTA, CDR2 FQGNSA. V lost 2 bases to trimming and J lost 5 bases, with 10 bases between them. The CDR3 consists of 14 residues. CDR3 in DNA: TGTGCCAGCAGCTTAATAAGCGGCAACAATGAGCAGTTCTTC. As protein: CASSLISGNNEQFF.

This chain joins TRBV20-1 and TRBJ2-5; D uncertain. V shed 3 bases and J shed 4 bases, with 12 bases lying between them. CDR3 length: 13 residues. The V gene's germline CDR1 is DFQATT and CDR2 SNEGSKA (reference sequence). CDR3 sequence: CSASVPGPETQYF. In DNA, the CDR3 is TGCAGTGCTAGCGTTCCGGGTCCAGAGACCCAGTACTTC.

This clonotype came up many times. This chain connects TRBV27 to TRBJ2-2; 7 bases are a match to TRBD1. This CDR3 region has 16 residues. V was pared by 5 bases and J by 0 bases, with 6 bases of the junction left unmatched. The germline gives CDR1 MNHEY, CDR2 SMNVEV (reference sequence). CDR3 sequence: CASSHWGQSNTGELFF. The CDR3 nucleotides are TGTGCCAGCAGTCACTGGGGACAGTCGAACACCGGGGAGCTGTTTTTT.

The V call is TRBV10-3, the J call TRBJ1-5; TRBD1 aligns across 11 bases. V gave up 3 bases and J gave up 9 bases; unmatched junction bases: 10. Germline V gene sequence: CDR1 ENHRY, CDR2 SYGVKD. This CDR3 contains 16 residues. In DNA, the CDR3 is TGTGCCATCAGTGAAGGGACAGGGGGTATCGCGGTGCCCCAGCATTTT. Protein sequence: CAISEGTGGIAVPQHF.

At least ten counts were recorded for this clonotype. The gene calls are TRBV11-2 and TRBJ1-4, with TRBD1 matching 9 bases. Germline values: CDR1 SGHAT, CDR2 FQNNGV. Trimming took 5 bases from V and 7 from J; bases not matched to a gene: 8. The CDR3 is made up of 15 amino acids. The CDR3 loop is CASSLRQGVSEKLFF. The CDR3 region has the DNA TGTGCCAGCAGCCTTCGACAGGGGGTTTCTGAAAAACTGTTTTTT.